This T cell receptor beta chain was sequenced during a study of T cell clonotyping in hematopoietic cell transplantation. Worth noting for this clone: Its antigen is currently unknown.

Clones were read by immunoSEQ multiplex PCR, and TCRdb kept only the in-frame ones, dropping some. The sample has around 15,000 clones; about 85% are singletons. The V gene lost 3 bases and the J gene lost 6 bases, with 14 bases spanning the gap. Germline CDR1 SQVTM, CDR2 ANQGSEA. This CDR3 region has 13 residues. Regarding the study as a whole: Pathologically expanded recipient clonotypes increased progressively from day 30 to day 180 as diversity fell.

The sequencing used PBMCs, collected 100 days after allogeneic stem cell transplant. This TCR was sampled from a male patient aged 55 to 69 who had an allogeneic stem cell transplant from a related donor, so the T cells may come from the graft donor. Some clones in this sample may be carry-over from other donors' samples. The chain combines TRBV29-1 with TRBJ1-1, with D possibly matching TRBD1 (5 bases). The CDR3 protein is CSVERQGLSEAFF. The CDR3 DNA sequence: TGCAGCGTTGAGAGGCAGGGACTTTCTGAAGCTTTCTTT.